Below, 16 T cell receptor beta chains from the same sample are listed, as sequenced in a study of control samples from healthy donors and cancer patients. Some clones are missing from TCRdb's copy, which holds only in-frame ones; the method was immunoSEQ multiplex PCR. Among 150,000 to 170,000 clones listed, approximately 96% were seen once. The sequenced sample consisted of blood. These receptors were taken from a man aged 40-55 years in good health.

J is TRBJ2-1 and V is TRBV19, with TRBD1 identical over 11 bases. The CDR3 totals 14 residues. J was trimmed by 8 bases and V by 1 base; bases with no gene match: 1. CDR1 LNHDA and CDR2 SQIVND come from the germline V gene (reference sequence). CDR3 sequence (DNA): TGTGCCAGTAGTATAGGGACAGGGGGCTATGAGCAGTTCTTC. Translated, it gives CASSIGTGGYEQFF.

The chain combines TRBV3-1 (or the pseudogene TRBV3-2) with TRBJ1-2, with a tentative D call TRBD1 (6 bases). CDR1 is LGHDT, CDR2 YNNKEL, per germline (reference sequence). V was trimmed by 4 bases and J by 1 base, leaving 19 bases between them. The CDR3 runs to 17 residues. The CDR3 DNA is TGTGCCAGCAGCCCCCCCAGGGGAGCTGCTCTTAACTATGGCTACACCTTC. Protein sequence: CASSPPRGAALNYGYTF.

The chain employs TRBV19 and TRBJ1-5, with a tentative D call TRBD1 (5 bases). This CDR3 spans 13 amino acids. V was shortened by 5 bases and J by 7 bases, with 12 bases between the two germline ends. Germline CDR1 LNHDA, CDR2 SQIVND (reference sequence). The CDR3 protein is CASSWGVNQPQHF. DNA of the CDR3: TGTGCCAGTAGTTGGGGGGTGAACCAGCCCCAGCATTTT.

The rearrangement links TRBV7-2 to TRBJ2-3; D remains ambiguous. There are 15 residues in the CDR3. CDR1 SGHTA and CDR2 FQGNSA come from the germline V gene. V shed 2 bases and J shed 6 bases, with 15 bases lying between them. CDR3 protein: CASSLSSSAWDTQYF. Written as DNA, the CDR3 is TGTGCCAGCAGCTTATCCTCATCAGCTTGGGATACGCAGTATTTT. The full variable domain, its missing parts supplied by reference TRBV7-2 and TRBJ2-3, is GAGVSQSPSNKVTEKGKDVELRCDPISGHTALYWYRQSLGQGLEFLIYFQGNSAPDKSGLPSDRFSAERTGGSVSTLTIQRTQQEDSAVYLCASSLSSSAWDTQYFGPGTRLTVL.

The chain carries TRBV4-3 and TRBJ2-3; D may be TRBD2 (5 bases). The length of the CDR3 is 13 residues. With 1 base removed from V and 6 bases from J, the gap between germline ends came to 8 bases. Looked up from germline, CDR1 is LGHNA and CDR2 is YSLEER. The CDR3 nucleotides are TGCGCCAGCAGCCAAGCCCGGAGGGATACGCAGTATTTT. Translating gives CASSQARRDTQYF.

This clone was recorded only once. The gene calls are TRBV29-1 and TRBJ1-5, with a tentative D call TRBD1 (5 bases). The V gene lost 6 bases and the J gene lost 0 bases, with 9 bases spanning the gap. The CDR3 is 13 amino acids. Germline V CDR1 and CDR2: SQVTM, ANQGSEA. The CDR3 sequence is CSVVDSSNQPQHF. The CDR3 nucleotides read TGCAGCGTCGTTGACAGTAGCAATCAGCCCCAGCATTTT. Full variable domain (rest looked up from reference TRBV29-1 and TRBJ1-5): SAVISQKPSRDICQRGTSLTIQCQVDSQVTMMFWYRQQPGQSLTLIATANQGSEATYESGFVIDKFPISRPNLTFSTLTVSNMSPEDSSIYLCSVVDSSNQPQHFGDGTRLSIL.

Written as DNA, the CDR3 is TGTGCCAGCAGCGTAACGACAGGGTCTGGTCAGCCCCAGCATTTT. As protein: CASSVTTGSGQPQHF. V and J are TRBV11-2 and TRBJ1-5, with TRBD1 identical over 7 bases. The J segment lost 6 bases and the V segment lost 5 bases, leaving 10 bases of the junction unmatched. This CDR3 is 15 amino acids long. Germline V gene lookup returns CDR1 SGHAT and CDR2 FQNNGV.

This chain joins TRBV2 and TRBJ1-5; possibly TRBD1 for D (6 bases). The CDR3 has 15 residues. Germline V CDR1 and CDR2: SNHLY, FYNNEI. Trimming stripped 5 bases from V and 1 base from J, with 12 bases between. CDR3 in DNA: TGTGCCAGCAGTAAGGAGGGGGGGAGCAATCAGCCCCAGCATTTT. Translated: CASSKEGGSNQPQHF.

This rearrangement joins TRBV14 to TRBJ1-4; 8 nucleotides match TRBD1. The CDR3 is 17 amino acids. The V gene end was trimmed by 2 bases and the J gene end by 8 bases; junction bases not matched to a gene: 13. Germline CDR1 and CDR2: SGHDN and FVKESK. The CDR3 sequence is CASSQIASGTGIEKLFF. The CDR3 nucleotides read TGTGCCAGCAGCCAAATTGCCTCCGGGACAGGTATCGAAAAACTGTTTTTT.

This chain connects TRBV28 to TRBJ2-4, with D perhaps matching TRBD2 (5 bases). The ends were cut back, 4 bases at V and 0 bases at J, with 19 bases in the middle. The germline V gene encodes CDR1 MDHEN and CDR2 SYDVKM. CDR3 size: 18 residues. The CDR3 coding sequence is TGTGCCAGCAGTTATCCCCCGGGGTCAGAAAGAGCCAAAAACATTCAGTACTTC. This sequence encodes CASSYPPGSERAKNIQYF.

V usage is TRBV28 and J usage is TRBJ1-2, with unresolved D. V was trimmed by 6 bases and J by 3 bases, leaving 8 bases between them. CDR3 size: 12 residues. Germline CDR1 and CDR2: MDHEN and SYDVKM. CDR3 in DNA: TGTGCCAGCAGCGACATCGACTATGGCTACACCTTC. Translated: CASSDIDYGYTF.

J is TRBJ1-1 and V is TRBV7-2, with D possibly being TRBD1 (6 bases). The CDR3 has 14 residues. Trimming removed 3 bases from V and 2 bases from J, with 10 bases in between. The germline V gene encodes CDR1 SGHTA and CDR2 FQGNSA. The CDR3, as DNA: TGTGCCAGCAGCTTCGCACAGGGTAACACTGAAGCTTTCTTT. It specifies CASSFAQGNTEAFF.

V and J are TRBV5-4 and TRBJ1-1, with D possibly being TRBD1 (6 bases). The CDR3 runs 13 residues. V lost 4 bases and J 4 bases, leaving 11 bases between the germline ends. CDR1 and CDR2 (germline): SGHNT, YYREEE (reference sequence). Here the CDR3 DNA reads TGTGCCAGCAGCCGCGGACAGACCACTGAAGCTTTCTTT. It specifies CASSRGQTTEAFF.

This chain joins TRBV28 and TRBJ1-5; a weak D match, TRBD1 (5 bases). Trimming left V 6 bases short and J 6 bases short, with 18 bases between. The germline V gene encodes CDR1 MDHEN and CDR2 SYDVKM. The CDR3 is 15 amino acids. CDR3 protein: CASSQGWQGTQPQHF. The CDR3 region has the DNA TGTGCCAGCAGCCAGGGATGGCAGGGTACTCAGCCCCAGCATTTT.

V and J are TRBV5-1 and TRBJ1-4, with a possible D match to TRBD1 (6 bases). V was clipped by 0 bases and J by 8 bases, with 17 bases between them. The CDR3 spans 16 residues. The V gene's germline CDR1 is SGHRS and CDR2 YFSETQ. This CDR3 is CASSLEVFRGGEKLFF. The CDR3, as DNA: TGCGCCAGCAGCTTGGAAGTATTCAGGGGAGGAGAAAAACTGTTTTTT.

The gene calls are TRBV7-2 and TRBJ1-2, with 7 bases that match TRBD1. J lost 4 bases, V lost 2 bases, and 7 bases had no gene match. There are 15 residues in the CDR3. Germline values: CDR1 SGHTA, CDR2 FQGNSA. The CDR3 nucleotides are TGTGCCAGCAGCTTATATCTCGGGACAGCCTATGGCTACACCTTC. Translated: CASSLYLGTAYGYTF.